The clone carrying this T cell receptor beta chain was counted between two and nine times. What it recognizes is unknown. The sample comes from a study of T cell repertoires in cytomegalovirus infection. Overall study context: Recently identified HLA-C-restricted CMV epitopes were used, and well-studied HLA-B-restricted CMV epitopes were used as well. Based on public TCR beta signatures, there were indications of CMV infection and of a matching HLA type. Study-level findings and limits: People with CMV and the relevant HLA were identified by cumulative public TCR beta family frequency. Within the response measured ex vivo, HLA-C-restricted CMV-specific TCR beta clonotypes were dominant.

Per germline, CDR1 DFQATT and CDR2 SNEGSKA (reference sequence). The CDR3 has 11 amino acids. V gave up 5 bases and J gave up 8 bases, with 10 bases separating them. TCRdb reprocessed the reads with MiXCR, giving one entry per CDR3 protein. The profile shows a few hundred thousand distinct CDR3 sequences, about 39% of them singletons. This sequence was found in a human donor in good health (CMV status not recorded). Some clones in this sample may be carry-over from other donors' samples. Sequenced material: cultured PBMCs, taken from culture after CMV antigen stimulation. The rearrangement uses TRBV20-1 and TRBJ2-1; no reliable D call. The CDR3 spells CSADGLDEQFF. The CDR3 nucleotides are TGCAGTGCTGATGGGCTAGATGAGCAGTTCTTC.